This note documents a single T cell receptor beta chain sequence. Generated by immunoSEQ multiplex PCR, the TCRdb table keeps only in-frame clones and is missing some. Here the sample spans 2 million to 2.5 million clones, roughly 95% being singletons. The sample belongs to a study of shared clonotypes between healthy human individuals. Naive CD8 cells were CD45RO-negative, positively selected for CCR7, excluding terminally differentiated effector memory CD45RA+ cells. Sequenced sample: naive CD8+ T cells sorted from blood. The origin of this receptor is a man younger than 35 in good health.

The CDR3 here is CASSESIQETQYF. As DNA, the CDR3 is TGTGCCAGCAGTGAATCCATTCAAGAGACCCAGTACTTC. The V and J genes are TRBV6-1 and TRBJ2-5; D gene ambiguous. CDR3 length: 13 amino acids. Per germline, CDR1 MNHNS and CDR2 SASEGT. With 2 bases removed from V and 2 bases from J, the gap between germline ends came to 6 bases.